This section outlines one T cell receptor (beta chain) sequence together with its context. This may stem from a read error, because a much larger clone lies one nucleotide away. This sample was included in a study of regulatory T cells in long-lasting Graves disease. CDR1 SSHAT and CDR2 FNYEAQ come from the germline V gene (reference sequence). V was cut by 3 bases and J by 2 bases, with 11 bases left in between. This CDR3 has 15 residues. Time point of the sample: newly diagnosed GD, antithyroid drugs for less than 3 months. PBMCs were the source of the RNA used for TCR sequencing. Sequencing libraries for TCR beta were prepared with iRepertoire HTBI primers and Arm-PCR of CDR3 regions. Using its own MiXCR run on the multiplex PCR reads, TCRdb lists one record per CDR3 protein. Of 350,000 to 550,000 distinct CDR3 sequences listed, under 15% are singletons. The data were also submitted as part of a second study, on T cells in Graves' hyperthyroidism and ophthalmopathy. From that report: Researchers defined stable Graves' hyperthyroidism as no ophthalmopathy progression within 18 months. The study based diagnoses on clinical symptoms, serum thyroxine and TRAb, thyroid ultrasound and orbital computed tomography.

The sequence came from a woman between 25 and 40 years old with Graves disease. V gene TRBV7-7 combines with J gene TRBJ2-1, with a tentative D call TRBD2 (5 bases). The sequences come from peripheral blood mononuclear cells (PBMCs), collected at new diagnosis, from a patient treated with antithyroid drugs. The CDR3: CASSLRRSPYNEQFF. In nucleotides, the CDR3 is TGTGCCAGCAGCTTGAGGAGGAGCCCCTACAATGAGCAGTTCTTC.